This T cell receptor beta chain is drawn from a study of cytomegalovirus exposure and HLA in healthy donors. The repertoire was sequenced with immunoSEQ multiplex PCR; TCRdb's copy has only in-frame clones and lacks some. The sample carries tens of thousands of clones, approximately 88% recorded once. The clonotype was recovered from a woman aged 30 to 39 in good health and CMV-seronegative. Material: PBMCs.

Here the CDR3 reads CASSTEAGGPFGQYF. Written as DNA, the CDR3 is TGTGCCAGTAGTACGGAAGCGGGAGGTCCGTTCGGGCAGTACTTC. The J gene is TRBJ2-7, the V gene TRBV19; 9 positions agree with TRBD2. CDR3 length equals 15 residues. Germline CDR1 reads LNHDA; CDR2 reads SQIVND (reference sequence). After removal of 4 bases from V and 9 bases from J, the junction contained 13 bases not matched to a gene.